Below are 6 T cell receptor beta chains sequenced from a single sample in a study of blood T cell repertoires in COVID-19. Profiled with immunoSEQ multiplex PCR; TCRdb holds only in-frame clones, not every one. The table lists 150,000 to 200,000 clones, about 88% of them singletons. The sample consisted of peripheral blood. The receptors here all came from a woman in her 30s with active or convalescent COVID-19.

J is TRBJ1-2 and V is TRBV15, with D possibly being TRBD1 (5 bases). V gave up 0 bases and J gave up 6 bases, with 5 bases separating them. CDR1 and CDR2 (germline): LNHNV, YYDKDF (reference sequence). The CDR3 has 12 amino acids. CDR3 sequence reads: CATSRDRDGYTF. For the CDR3, the DNA is TGTGCCACCAGCAGAGACAGGGATGGCTACACCTTC.

In nucleotides, the CDR3 is TGTGCCAGCAGCTTATCGGGACAGGGGGCTAGTGGAAACACCATATATTTT. Amino acids: CASSLSGQGASGNTIYF. The rearrangement links TRBV7-2 to TRBJ1-3, with TRBD1 matching 12 bases. CDR1 and CDR2 (germline): SGHTA, FQGNSA. This CDR3 has 17 residues. V was pared by 2 bases and J by 3 bases, with 5 bases of the junction left unmatched.

The V call is TRBV7-2, the J call TRBJ1-2; a possible D gene is TRBD1 (5 bases). V lost 5 bases and J 6 bases, leaving 19 bases between the germline ends. Germline V CDR1 and CDR2: SGHTA, FQGNSA. The CDR3 is made up of 15 amino acids. CDR3 nucleotide sequence: TGTGCCAGCAGCCCCCGGGGGGAGGGATTCAATGGCTACACCTTC. Translation gives CASSPRGEGFNGYTF. Full variable domain (missing parts from reference TRBV7-2 and TRBJ1-2): GAGVSQSPSNKVTEKGKDVELRCDPISGHTALYWYRQSLGQGLEFLIYFQGNSAPDKSGLPSDRFSAERTGGSVSTLTIQRTQQEDSAVYLCASSPRGEGFNGYTFGSGTRLTVV.

The V and J genes are TRBV3-1 (or the pseudogene TRBV3-2) and TRBJ1-2; TRBD1 matches 9 bases. V trimming: 3 bases; J trimming: 6 bases; junction bases outside the gene matches: 2. CDR3 length: 13 residues. CDR1 is LGHDT, CDR2 YNNKEL, per germline (reference sequence). In DNA, the CDR3 is TGTGCCAGCAGCCATGGACAGGGGAATGGCTACACCTTC. Amino acid sequence: CASSHGQGNGYTF.

This clone was picked up a small number of times. This chain connects TRBV19 to TRBJ1-5; 8 bases agree with TRBD1. There are 14 residues in the CDR3. With V trimmed by 7 bases and J by 3 bases, 5 bases remained unmatched. Germline V lookup: CDR1 LNHDA, CDR2 SQIVND (reference sequence). CDR3 sequence (DNA): TGTGCCAGTACCTCGACAGGGGTCAATCAGCCCCAGCATTTT. Protein sequence: CASTSTGVNQPQHF. Full variable domain (missing parts from reference TRBV19 and TRBJ1-5): DGGITQSPKYLFRKEGQNVTLSCEQNLNHDAMYWYRQDPGQGLRLIYYSQIVNDFQKGDIAEGYSVSREKKESFPLTVTSAQKNPTAFYLCASTSTGVNQPQHFGDGTRLSIL.

The V and J genes are TRBV5-6 and TRBJ2-1, with TRBD1 matching over 9 bases. The germline CDR1 and CDR2 sequences are SGHDT and YYEEEE. The CDR3 is 15 residues long. J was trimmed by 4 bases and V by 0 bases; bases with no gene match: 2. CDR3 amino acids: CASSLAGTGYNEQFF. The CDR3 region has the DNA TGTGCCAGCAGCTTGGCCGGGACAGGGTACAATGAGCAGTTCTTC. Full variable domain (rest looked up from reference TRBV5-6 and TRBJ2-1): DAGVTQSPTHLIKTRGQQVTLRCSPKSGHDTVSWYQQALGQGPQFIFQYYEEEERQRGNFPDRFSGHQFPNYSSELNVNALLLGDSALYLCASSLAGTGYNEQFFGPGTRLTVL.